This TCR beta chain originates from a study of T cells in Graves' hyperthyroidism and ophthalmopathy. Germline loops: CDR1 SGHVS, CDR2 FQNEAQ. This CDR3 is built from 15 residues. The J segment lost 4 bases and the V segment lost 2 bases, leaving 7 bases of the junction unmatched. Amplified regions were TCR beta CDR3 sequences from RNA transcripts. During a first-round RT-PCR of the TCR CDR3, the HTBI primer set was used. TCRdb re-called the multiplex PCR reads through MiXCR, storing one row per CDR3 protein. The table includes approximately 370,000 distinct CDR3 sequences, under 15% detected once. This clonotype was found many times.

The source material was blood. The receptor was derived from a woman aged 25 to 39 with Graves' hyperthyroidism. The genes are TRBV7-8 and TRBJ2-7, with 8 nucleotides matching TRBD2. The DNA for the CDR3 is TGTGCCAGCAGCTTACGAGCGGGAGCTTTATACGAGCAGTACTTC. It translates to CASSLRAGALYEQYF.